This T cell receptor beta chain was found in a study of T-cell memory formation after mild COVID-19. Overall study findings and caveats: Detection of some responders pre-infection suggested pre-existing cross-reactive memory T cells participated. Later expanders leaned toward CD4+, whereas clones contracting from day 15 to 85 were balanced CD4/CD8. The study found contracting CD4+ clones mainly in CM and EM and contracting CD8+ clones in EMRA.

Constant-segment primers and 5'RACE yielded cDNA libraries for TCR alpha and TCR beta, each carrying sample barcodes and UMIs. Each CDR3 protein is one row after TCRdb ran MiXCR on the 5' RACE reads. The repertoire holds 150,000 to 200,000 distinct CDR3 sequences, with about a sixth as singletons. This clonotype was picked up a small number of times. Its cognate antigen is unknown. This receptor was identified in an adult woman who had mild COVID-19 (a few samples of this study predate the infection). Cell type and time point are not known. Sequenced: PBMCs or a T cell subset sorted from them (not recorded which).

The CDR3 sequence: CASSSRLGLVLFF. The CDR3 coding sequence is TGTGCCAGCAGCTCCCGACTGGGACTAGTTCTGTTCTTC. The V and J genes are TRBV7-9 and TRBJ2-1; 8 bases are shared with TRBD2. Germline-derived CDR1 and CDR2 are SEHNR and FQNEAQ (reference sequence). The CDR3 consists of 13 residues. V shed 4 bases, J shed 15 bases, and the junction held 11 bases outside the gene matches. Filled out from reference TRBV7-9 and TRBJ2-1, the complete variable domain reads DTGVSQNPRHKITKRGQNVTFRCDPISEHNRLYWYRQTLGQGPEFLTYFQNEAQLEKSRLLSDRFSAERPKGSFSTLEIQRTEQGDSAMYLCASSSRLGLVLFFGPGTRLTVL.